The 30 T cell receptor beta chains listed next were all sequenced from one sample in a study of post-analysis software for immune sequencing data. Study-wide results and caveats: In patients, four to six TRBV segments were more frequent than in controls, with TRBV5-6, TRBV5-1 and TRBV20-1 among them.

Unique molecular identifiers tagged the TCR beta cDNA libraries. TCRdb redid the calling of the PCR reads with MiXCR, one entry per CDR3 protein. The repertoire holds about 760,000 distinct CDR3 sequences, about 27% seen once, with roughly 0.54% in the top ten. What these receptors recognize is not known. Sequencing used blood. Source of these receptors: a girl aged 5 to 17 with multiple sclerosis.

The V gene is TRBV7-9, the J gene TRBJ2-7, with D tentatively TRBD2 (5 bases). The length of the CDR3 is 14 residues. Germline V gives CDR1 SEHNR, CDR2 FQNEAQ (reference sequence). The V end was cut by 2 bases, the J end by 3 bases, with 11 bases between. DNA of the CDR3: TGTGCCAGCAGCTTACCGGGGATCGTCTACGAGCAGTACTTC. Amino acids: CASSLPGIVYEQYF.

The V call is TRBV19, the J call TRBJ2-3, with 7 nucleotides matching TRBD1. This CDR3 spans 15 amino acids. Germline V gene sequence: CDR1 LNHDA, CDR2 SQIVND (reference sequence). The V and J ends lost 5 bases and 1 base, in that order; junction bases with no gene match: 6. As DNA, the CDR3 is TGTGCCAGTAGTGACCGAGGACAGGGCACAGATACGCAGTATTTT. This gives the protein CASSDRGQGTDTQYF.

V usage is TRBV4-1 and J usage is TRBJ1-1, with 8 bases fitting TRBD1. The CDR3 contains 18 residues. Germline-derived CDR1 and CDR2 are MGHRA and YSYEKL. V lost 2 bases, J lost 1 base, and 12 bases stayed unmatched. CDR3 loop: CASSQMSGTGFPNTEAFF. CDR3 coding DNA: TGCGCCAGCAGCCAAATGTCCGGGACAGGTTTCCCGAACACTGAAGCTTTCTTT.

The chain joins TRBV6-2 or TRBV6-3 to TRBJ2-1, with TRBD1 matching 7 bases. Per the germline V gene, CDR1 is MNHEY and CDR2 is SVGEGT. Unmatched junction bases numbered 9, after V lost 6 bases and J lost 7 bases. This CDR3 is built from 14 residues. CDR3 protein: CASRRGQQRNEQFF. CDR3 coding DNA: TGTGCCAGCAGAAGGGGACAGCAACGAAATGAGCAGTTCTTC.

This chain joins TRBV27 and TRBJ2-1; D gene ambiguous. The CDR3 sequence is 11 residues long. With 3 bases removed from V and 12 bases from J, the gap between germline ends came to 9 bases. From germline, CDR1 is MNHEY and CDR2 SMNVEV (reference sequence). CDR3 protein: CASSFGTVQFF. The CDR3 region has the DNA TGTGCCAGCAGTTTTGGAACTGTGCAGTTCTTC.

The chain is built from TRBV10-1 and TRBJ2-5, with D perhaps matching TRBD1 (6 bases). V was pared by 5 bases and J by 0 bases, with 13 bases between. Germline V CDR1 and CDR2: WNHNN, SYGVQD (reference sequence). The CDR3 totals 15 residues. This chain's CDR3 is CASSPGQQYQETQYF. The CDR3 DNA sequence: TGCGCCAGCAGTCCCGGACAGCAGTACCAAGAGACCCAGTACTTC.

The CDR3 nucleotides read TGTGCCAGCAGTTCCCCTCTAGCGGCTGACAATGAGCAGTTCTTC. It yields the protein CASSSPLAADNEQFF. The V and J genes are TRBV6-5 and TRBJ2-1; TRBD2 matches at 7 bases. After removal of 4 bases from V and 5 bases from J, the junction contained 8 bases not matched to a gene. CDR3 size: 15 residues. CDR1 is MNHEY, CDR2 SVGAGI, per germline.

The V call is TRBV9, the J call TRBJ2-7; tentatively, D is TRBD1 (6 bases). Germline V gene lookup returns CDR1 SGDLS and CDR2 YYNGEE. The CDR3 loop spans 14 amino acids. Between the trimmed V and J ends, which lost 0 bases and 6 bases, there was a span of 13 bases. The CDR3 DNA reads TGTGCCAGCAGCGTAGGTCCAGGGGAAGGCGAGCAGTACTTC. This translates into CASSVGPGEGEQYF.

Notes on this clonotype: A much larger clone is a single base away; this may be a read error. Lacking the conserved final phenylalanine or tryptophan, this CDR3 likely reflects a read error. This sequence joins TRBV10-3 and TRBJ2-1; no firm D call. Trimming shortened V by 5 bases and J by 13 bases, and 15 bases separated the two germline ends. The CDR3 totals 12 residues. Germline values: CDR1 ENHRY, CDR2 SYGVKD. The CDR3 DNA is TGTGCCATCAGTCCACCGGGCCTTAACCAGTTCTTA. Amino acids: CAISPPGLNQFL.

J is TRBJ1-2 and V is TRBV6-5; a weak D match, TRBD1 (5 bases). The CDR3 is 13 residues long. V dropped 2 bases and J dropped 6 bases, with 10 bases sitting between them. Germline values: CDR1 MNHEY, CDR2 SVGAGI. CDR3 sequence: CASSYGRVDGYTF. CDR3 DNA sequence: TGTGCCAGCAGTTACGGCAGGGTAGATGGCTACACCTTC.

The sample holds a few counts of this clonotype. This rearrangement joins TRBV7-2 to TRBJ2-5, with a tentative D call TRBD2 (6 bases). Germline assignment: CDR1 SGHTA and CDR2 FQGNSA. V dropped 1 base and J dropped 9 bases, with 15 bases sitting between them. There are 14 residues in the CDR3. CDR3 DNA sequence: TGTGCCAGCAGCTTAGTTGGGACTGAGGGGTCCCAGTACTTC. Its protein is CASSLVGTEGSQYF.

This clonotype was seen a few times. The V call is TRBV20-1, the J call TRBJ2-7; TRBD1 aligns across 9 bases. J gave up 5 bases and V 6 bases, and 14 bases lay outside the gene matches. CDR1 and CDR2 from the germline V gene are DFQATT and SNEGSKA (reference sequence). The CDR3 covers 15 residues. The CDR3 DNA sequence: TGCAGTGCAAATTCCCCGGGACAGGGAGGTAACGAGCAGTACTTC. This codes for CSANSPGQGGNEQYF.

This clonotype was seen more than once but under ten times. The chain recombines TRBV20-1 with TRBJ2-7; a weak D match, TRBD2 (6 bases). Trimming left V 3 bases short and J 4 bases short, with 13 bases between. This CDR3 is 13 amino acids long. Germline lookup yields CDR1 DFQATT and CDR2 SNEGSKA (reference sequence). In DNA, the CDR3 is TGCAGTGCTAGCTTGACTCGGGGGTACGAGCAGTACTTC. Its translation is CSASLTRGYEQYF.

The genes are TRBV29-1 and TRBJ2-7, with D perhaps being TRBD1 or TRBD2 (5 bases each). The V end was cut by 6 bases, the J end by 3 bases, with 18 bases between. Germline V gene lookup returns CDR1 SQVTM and CDR2 ANQGSEA. There are 14 residues in the CDR3. The CDR3 nucleotides are TGCAGCGTGGACTCCGGGACGGATAACTACGAGCAGTACTTC. Translating it yields CSVDSGTDNYEQYF.

This chain links TRBV12-3 or TRBV12-4 with TRBJ2-1; possibly TRBD1 or TRBD2 for D (7 bases each). V was trimmed by 8 bases and J by 7 bases, leaving 12 bases between them. The CDR3 is 12 amino acids. The CDR3 spells CASAQGGNEQFF. CDR3 DNA sequence: TGTGCCAGCGCGCAGGGGGGGAATGAGCAGTTCTTC.

As DNA, the CDR3 is TGTGCCAGCATCGTAAACGGGGGCGGGAGATGGACTGAAGCTTTCTTT. It translates to CASIVNGGGRWTEAFF. The genes are TRBV28 and TRBJ1-1, with D possibly being TRBD1 (6 bases). The CDR3 runs to 16 residues. Germline CDR1 MDHEN, CDR2 SYDVKM. Trimming removed 7 bases at V and 5 bases at J, with 23 bases between.

V is TRBV10-3 and J is TRBJ2-3; 11 bases match TRBD2. CDR3 size: 15 residues. V lost 5 bases to trimming and J lost 5 bases; unmatched junction nucleotides: 6. Germline CDR1 ENHRY, CDR2 SYGVKD. The CDR3 DNA is TGTGCCATCAGTCTGGGACTAGCGGAGAAAGATACGCAGTATTTT. It is translated as CAISLGLAEKDTQYF.

A few counts support this clonotype. The rearrangement joins TRBV7-2 to TRBJ2-1; 7 bases fit TRBD2. Germline CDR1 SGHTA, CDR2 FQGNSA. V gave up 4 bases and J gave up 10 bases; unmatched junction bases: 16. The CDR3 has 16 amino acids. The CDR3 sequence is CASSSSVASGFYEQFF. The CDR3 nucleotides are TGTGCCAGCAGCTCCTCGGTGGCTAGCGGATTCTACGAGCAGTTCTTC.

This clonotype was seen more than once but under ten times. The chain uses TRBV5-1 and TRBJ2-3, with unresolved D. The germline V gene has CDR1 SGHRS and CDR2 YFSETQ. Trimming removed 1 base from V and 5 bases from J, with 8 bases in between. The CDR3 totals 13 residues. In DNA, the CDR3 is TGCGCCAGCAGCTTGTGGCATGGAGATACGCAGTATTTT. This gives the protein CASSLWHGDTQYF. Based on the CDR3 plus reference TRBV5-1 and TRBJ2-3, the full variable domain is KAGVTQTPRYLIKTRGQQVTLSCSPISGHRSVSWYQQTPGQGLQFLFEYFSETQRNKGNFPGRFSGRQFSNSRSEMNVSTLELGDSALYLCASSLWHGDTQYFGPGTRLTVL.

The DNA for the CDR3 is TGTGCCAGCAGATTAACGACACTTCCTGGCTACACCTTC. This codes for CASRLTTLPGYTF. V gene TRBV12-3 or TRBV12-4 combines with J gene TRBJ1-2; D not resolved. CDR3 length equals 13 residues. V lost 6 bases to trimming and J lost 7 bases, with 15 bases between them.

The chain combines TRBV29-1 with TRBJ2-7, with 8 bases lining up with TRBD1. The V gene end was trimmed by 8 bases and the J gene end by 2 bases; junction bases not matched to a gene: 5. CDR1 and CDR2 (germline): SQVTM, ANQGSEA. The CDR3 totals 12 residues. The DNA for the CDR3 is TGCAGCTATTGGGACAGGCCCTACGAGCAGTACTTC. It yields the protein CSYWDRPYEQYF.

The chain recombines TRBV2 with TRBJ1-2; 7 bases are a match to TRBD1. CDR3 size: 14 residues. The germline V gene has CDR1 SNHLY and CDR2 FYNNEI. V gave up 6 bases and J gave up 0 bases; unmatched junction bases: 4. The DNA of the CDR3 is TGTGCCAGCAGGTGGGACAGCGCTAACTATGGCTACACCTTC. Translating gives CASRWDSANYGYTF.

This clonotype occurred a few times. The V and J genes are TRBV16 and TRBJ2-3; D is uncertain. The V gene lost 0 bases and the J gene lost 4 bases, with 20 bases spanning the gap. Germline V CDR1 and CDR2: KGHSY, FQNENV. The CDR3 spans 18 residues. This CDR3 is CASSQSLTTSGSPDTQYF. CDR3 DNA sequence: TGTGCCAGCAGCCAATCGTTGACGACGTCCGGTAGCCCAGATACGCAGTATTTT.

The DNA for the CDR3 is TGTGCCAGCAGTCCATATTCGGGGGTAGAGAACACTGAAGCTTTCTTT. Translation: CASSPYSGVENTEAFF. The chain recombines TRBV12-3 or TRBV12-4 with TRBJ1-1; a possible D gene is TRBD1 (5 bases). The CDR3 is 16 amino acids. With 5 bases removed from V and 1 base from J, the gap between germline ends came to 17 bases.

The chain couples TRBV11-2 to TRBJ1-4, with D perhaps matching TRBD1 (6 bases). Deletions cut 4 bases from V and 3 bases from J, with 12 bases between. Germline loops: CDR1 SGHAT, CDR2 FQNNGV. The CDR3 has 15 residues. CDR3 sequence: CASSSTGSPNEKLFF. In nucleotides, the CDR3 is TGTGCCAGCAGCTCTACAGGGTCGCCTAATGAAAAACTGTTTTTT.

The J gene is TRBJ2-1, the V gene TRBV5-1; D remains unclear. Deletions cut 1 base from V and 3 bases from J, with 23 bases between. CDR1 is SGHRS and CDR2 is YFSETQ in the germline V gene. This CDR3 has 19 residues. CDR3 sequence: CASSLTVQWLKLDYNEQFF. In DNA, the CDR3 is TGCGCCAGCAGCTTGACAGTACAATGGCTAAAATTAGACTACAATGAGCAGTTCTTC.

This clonotype turned up a few times. The genes are TRBV7-9 and TRBJ1-2; D ambiguous. This CDR3 is 15 amino acids long. V lost 2 bases and J lost 0, with 10 bases in between. In germline, CDR1 is SEHNR, CDR2 FQNEAQ (reference sequence). The CDR3: CASSLLPGSNYGYTF. CDR3 bases: TGTGCCAGCAGCTTACTGCCAGGCTCTAACTATGGCTACACCTTC.

This clonotype was seen many times. The J gene is TRBJ1-2, the V gene TRBV4-2, with 12 nucleotides matching TRBD1. Unmatched junction bases numbered 7, after V lost 1 base and J lost 4 bases. CDR3 length: 17 amino acids. The germline CDR1 and CDR2 sequences are LGHNA and YNFKEQ. In nucleotides, the CDR3 is TGTGCCAGCAGCCAAGGGGACAGGGGGCGCTGGGGCTATGGCTACACCTTC. Translating gives CASSQGDRGRWGYGYTF.

Comments on this clonotype: This may be a read error, as it is one base from a much larger clone. CDR3 coding DNA: TGTGCCGTAGCCGGAGGGACTCGACAAGAGACCCAGTTCTTC. Its protein is CAVAGGTRQETQFF. This chain links TRBV10-3 with TRBJ2-5; tentative D call: TRBD2 (6 bases). The better agreement between TRBJ2-1 and the DNA end casts doubt on the J call. Germline V CDR1 and CDR2: ENHRY, SYGVKD. This CDR3 has 14 residues.

This chain uses TRBV28 with TRBJ2-3, with TRBD1 matching 8 bases. Looked up from germline, CDR1 is MDHEN and CDR2 is SYDVKM. This CDR3 has 15 amino acids. Trimming removed 5 bases from V and 0 bases from J; junction bases left unmatched: 4. CDR3 sequence (DNA): TGTGCCAGCAGTATCGGACAGGGAAGCACAGATACGCAGTATTTT. Its translation is CASSIGQGSTDTQYF. Variable domain in full (rest from reference TRBV28 and TRBJ2-3): DVKVTQSSRYLVKRTGEKVFLECVQDMDHENMFWYRQDPGLGLRLIYFSYDVKMKEKGDIPEGYSVSREKKERFSLILESASTNQTSMYLCASSIGQGSTDTQYFGPGTRLTVL.